The 16 T cell receptor beta chains presented below share a single source sample, sequenced in a study of T cells after yellow fever vaccination. TCRdb passed the 5' RACE reads through MiXCR, listing each CDR3 protein once. The repertoire includes 100,000 to 150,000 distinct CDR3 sequences, around 7.7% of them detected once, and around 2.7% sits in the top ten. The sample in question was CD4+ T cells sorted from PBMCs, obtained around 10 days after the first yellow fever vaccination. The receptor source for this set is a man between 18 and 35 years old who received the YFV17D yellow fever vaccine.

The sample holds a few counts of this clonotype. V gene TRBV5-6 combines with J gene TRBJ2-1; D is undetermined. The length of the CDR3 is 15 residues. V was trimmed by 1 base and J by 0 bases, leaving 8 bases between them. Per germline, CDR1 SGHDT and CDR2 YYEEEE. The DNA for the CDR3 is TGTGCCAGCAGCTTGTCCCTGAGCTCCTACAATGAGCAGTTCTTC. Translating it yields CASSLSLSSYNEQFF.

This clonotype was recorded many times. The chain uses TRBV2 and TRBJ2-5; TRBD1 matches at 7 bases. V shed 6 bases, J shed 2 bases, and the junction held 3 bases outside the gene matches. The CDR3 loop spans 13 amino acids. Germline V CDR1 and CDR2: SNHLY, FYNNEI. CDR3 sequence (DNA): TGTGCCAGCAGCCGGGACAGTCAAGAGACCCAGTACTTC. It yields the protein CASSRDSQETQYF.

At least ten counts were recorded for this clonotype. This chain uses TRBV20-1 with TRBJ1-6; no clear D. CDR1 and CDR2 (germline): DFQATT, SNEGSKA (reference sequence). V was shortened by 5 bases and J by 5 bases, with 10 bases between the two germline ends. This CDR3 spans 13 amino acids. CDR3 protein: CSARGENNSPLHF. The CDR3 DNA is TGCAGTGCTCGCGGGGAAAATAATTCACCCCTCCACTTT.

This clonotype was counted many times. V is TRBV20-1 and J is TRBJ2-7; tentative D call: TRBD2 (5 bases). This CDR3 contains 13 residues. Trimming took off 3 bases at V and 7 bases at J, with 16 bases between the two ends. Germline loops: CDR1 DFQATT, CDR2 SNEGSKA (reference sequence). The CDR3: CSAREDTYGEQYF. In nucleotides, the CDR3 is TGCAGTGCTAGGGAGGATACGTATGGGGAGCAGTACTTC.

This clonotype was seen repeatedly, ten times or more. This chain uses TRBV18 with TRBJ1-5; a weak D match, TRBD1 (5 bases). CDR1 and CDR2 (germline): KGHSH, LQKENI. This CDR3 spans 14 amino acids. V was clipped by 3 bases and J by 5 bases, with 11 bases between them. The CDR3 DNA reads as TGTGCCAGCTCACCCTCGGGGGGGGATCAGCCCCAGCATTTT. Encoded protein: CASSPSGGDQPQHF.

At least ten counts were recorded for this clonotype. DNA for the CDR3: TGCGCCAGCAGCCAAGAACCGGGACAGAACACCGGGGAGCTGTTTTTT. Protein sequence: CASSQEPGQNTGELFF. The chain uses TRBV4-1 and TRBJ2-2; D may be TRBD1 (6 bases). The V and J ends lost 0 bases and 1 base respectively, with 9 bases between them. This CDR3 spans 16 amino acids. Germline assignment: CDR1 MGHRA and CDR2 YSYEKL.

This chain links TRBV5-5 with TRBJ1-6; D gene uncertain. CDR1 and CDR2 from the germline V gene are SGHKS and YYEKEE (reference sequence). The CDR3 runs to 13 residues. V lost 7 bases to trimming and J lost 4 bases, with 9 bases between them. CDR3 in amino acids: CASGWQYNSPLHF. CDR3 coding DNA: TGTGCCAGCGGTTGGCAGTATAATTCACCCCTCCACTTT.

This clonotype was picked up many times. The chain uses TRBV5-1 and TRBJ1-5, with TRBD1 matching over 11 bases. The germline V gene encodes CDR1 SGHRS and CDR2 YFSETQ. Trimming removed 2 bases from V and 0 bases from J; junction bases left unmatched: 7. This CDR3 has 18 amino acids. The CDR3 here is CASSLRTGGSFSNQPQHF. CDR3 nucleotides: TGCGCCAGCAGCTTAAGGACAGGGGGCTCTTTTAGCAATCAGCCCCAGCATTTT.

As concerns this clonotype: A clone one base away is much larger, so this may be a read error. The chain employs TRBV12-3 or TRBV12-4 and TRBJ1-5, with D tentatively TRBD1 (5 bases). The CDR3 sequence is 15 residues long. With 6 bases removed from V and 4 bases from J, the gap between germline ends came to 16 bases. Written as DNA, the CDR3 is TGTGCCAGCAGCCTCTCGGACACAACTAATCAGCCCCAGCATTTT. Translating gives CASSLSDTTNQPQHF.

This clonotype was seen at least ten times. This rearrangement joins TRBV5-1 to TRBJ2-3; no firm D call. CDR1 SGHRS and CDR2 YFSETQ come from the germline V gene. V was shortened by 4 bases and J by 4 bases, with 7 bases between the two germline ends. The CDR3 runs 12 residues. CDR3 amino acids: CASSPSSDTQYF. The DNA for the CDR3 is TGCGCCAGCAGCCCCTCCTCAGATACGCAGTATTTT.

This clonotype was counted at least ten times. The chain links TRBV7-9 to TRBJ1-4; the D is unclear. CDR3 length equals 17 residues. CDR1 SEHNR and CDR2 FQNEAQ come from the germline V gene (reference sequence). Trimming took 0 bases from V and 0 from J, leaving 11 bases between them. Written as DNA, the CDR3 is TGTGCCAGCAGCTTAGCGCACCCTTTTGCAACTAATGAAAAACTGTTTTTT. This translates into CASSLAHPFATNEKLFF. Filled out from reference TRBV7-9 and TRBJ1-4, the complete variable domain reads DTGVSQNPRHKITKRGQNVTFRCDPISEHNRLYWYRQTLGQGPEFLTYFQNEAQLEKSRLLSDRFSAERPKGSFSTLEIQRTEQGDSAMYLCASSLAHPFATNEKLFFGSGTQLSVL.

This clonotype was counted ten times or more. This sequence joins TRBV9 and TRBJ2-3, with 10 bases identical to TRBD2. The CDR3 length is 18 residues. Germline V lookup: CDR1 SGDLS, CDR2 YYNGEE. V dropped 1 base and J dropped 4; count of bases not matched to a gene: 12. The CDR3 bases are TGTGCCAGCAGCGTAAGCCTAGCGGGGGCCCCGCCCGCAGATACGCAGTATTTT. As protein: CASSVSLAGAPPADTQYF.

This clonotype was seen at least ten times. The chain's CDR3 is CASSNDRVYGYTF. The CDR3 nucleotides are TGCGCCAGCAGCAATGACAGGGTTTATGGCTACACCTTC. The V and J genes are TRBV5-1 and TRBJ1-2, with 7 bases aligning to TRBD1. Per the germline V gene, CDR1 is SGHRS and CDR2 is YFSETQ. V trimming: 4 bases; J trimming: 5 bases; junction bases outside the gene matches: 5. CDR3 size: 13 residues.

Concerning this clonotype: At one end the junction does not follow the germline gene, possibly because of a read error. V and J are TRBV6-6 and TRBJ2-7; tentative D call: TRBD1 (6 bases). CDR3 length: 11 residues. Per germline, CDR1 MNHNY and CDR2 SVGAGI (reference sequence). CDR3 nucleotide sequence: TGTGCCAGCAGTTACCCCGAGGGGGACCACTTC. Translating gives CASSYPEGDHF.

This clonotype was counted at least ten times. The chain has TRBV5-1 and TRBJ2-7; D is unclear. The CDR3 is made up of 12 amino acids. Looked up from germline, CDR1 is SGHRS and CDR2 is YFSETQ. Trimming cost V 4 bases and J 2 bases, with 7 bases left between them. The CDR3 nucleotides read TGCGCCAGCAGCCGTGAACCCTACGAGCAGTACTTC. Translation gives CASSREPYEQYF.

This clonotype was detected many times. V and J are TRBV5-5 and TRBJ2-3; TRBD2 matches 8 bases. The V segment lost 4 bases and the J segment 1 base; nucleotides outside the gene matches: 8. CDR1 SGHKS and CDR2 YYEKEE come from the germline V gene (reference sequence). CDR3 length equals 16 residues. The CDR3 nucleotides are TGTGCCAGCAGCATCGGCCCGACTAGCGGCACAGATACGCAGTATTTT. Translated, it gives CASSIGPTSGTDTQYF.